The source of this T cell receptor (beta chain) is a study of T cell repertoires in ileal Crohn's disease. The assay was immunoSEQ multiplex PCR, and TCRdb's table has in-frame clones only and misses some. The sample yields roughly 60,000 clones, about 88% seen once. Indicated time point: neoterminal ileum biopsy at postoperative endoscopy, about 6 months after surgery. Trimming removed 5 bases from V and 1 base from J, with 10 bases in between. Germline V gene sequence: CDR1 SGHVS, CDR2 FNYEAQ. There are 14 residues in the CDR3. The receptor's source is an adult with Crohn's disease. This rearrangement joins TRBV7-6 to TRBJ2-3; D gene uncertain. Sequences were obtained from ileal tissue. The CDR3 coding sequence is TGTGCCAGCAGCAAGCGCGGAGGCACAGATACGCAGTATTTT. This sequence encodes CASSKRGGTDTQYF. Using reference TRBV7-6 and TRBJ2-3 for the parts outside the CDR3, the full variable domain is GAGVSQSPRYKVTKRGQDVALRCDPISGHVSLYWYRQALGQGPEFLTYFNYEAQQDKSGLPNDRFSAERPEGSISTLTIQRTEQRDSAMYRCASSKRGGTDTQYFGPGTRLTVL.